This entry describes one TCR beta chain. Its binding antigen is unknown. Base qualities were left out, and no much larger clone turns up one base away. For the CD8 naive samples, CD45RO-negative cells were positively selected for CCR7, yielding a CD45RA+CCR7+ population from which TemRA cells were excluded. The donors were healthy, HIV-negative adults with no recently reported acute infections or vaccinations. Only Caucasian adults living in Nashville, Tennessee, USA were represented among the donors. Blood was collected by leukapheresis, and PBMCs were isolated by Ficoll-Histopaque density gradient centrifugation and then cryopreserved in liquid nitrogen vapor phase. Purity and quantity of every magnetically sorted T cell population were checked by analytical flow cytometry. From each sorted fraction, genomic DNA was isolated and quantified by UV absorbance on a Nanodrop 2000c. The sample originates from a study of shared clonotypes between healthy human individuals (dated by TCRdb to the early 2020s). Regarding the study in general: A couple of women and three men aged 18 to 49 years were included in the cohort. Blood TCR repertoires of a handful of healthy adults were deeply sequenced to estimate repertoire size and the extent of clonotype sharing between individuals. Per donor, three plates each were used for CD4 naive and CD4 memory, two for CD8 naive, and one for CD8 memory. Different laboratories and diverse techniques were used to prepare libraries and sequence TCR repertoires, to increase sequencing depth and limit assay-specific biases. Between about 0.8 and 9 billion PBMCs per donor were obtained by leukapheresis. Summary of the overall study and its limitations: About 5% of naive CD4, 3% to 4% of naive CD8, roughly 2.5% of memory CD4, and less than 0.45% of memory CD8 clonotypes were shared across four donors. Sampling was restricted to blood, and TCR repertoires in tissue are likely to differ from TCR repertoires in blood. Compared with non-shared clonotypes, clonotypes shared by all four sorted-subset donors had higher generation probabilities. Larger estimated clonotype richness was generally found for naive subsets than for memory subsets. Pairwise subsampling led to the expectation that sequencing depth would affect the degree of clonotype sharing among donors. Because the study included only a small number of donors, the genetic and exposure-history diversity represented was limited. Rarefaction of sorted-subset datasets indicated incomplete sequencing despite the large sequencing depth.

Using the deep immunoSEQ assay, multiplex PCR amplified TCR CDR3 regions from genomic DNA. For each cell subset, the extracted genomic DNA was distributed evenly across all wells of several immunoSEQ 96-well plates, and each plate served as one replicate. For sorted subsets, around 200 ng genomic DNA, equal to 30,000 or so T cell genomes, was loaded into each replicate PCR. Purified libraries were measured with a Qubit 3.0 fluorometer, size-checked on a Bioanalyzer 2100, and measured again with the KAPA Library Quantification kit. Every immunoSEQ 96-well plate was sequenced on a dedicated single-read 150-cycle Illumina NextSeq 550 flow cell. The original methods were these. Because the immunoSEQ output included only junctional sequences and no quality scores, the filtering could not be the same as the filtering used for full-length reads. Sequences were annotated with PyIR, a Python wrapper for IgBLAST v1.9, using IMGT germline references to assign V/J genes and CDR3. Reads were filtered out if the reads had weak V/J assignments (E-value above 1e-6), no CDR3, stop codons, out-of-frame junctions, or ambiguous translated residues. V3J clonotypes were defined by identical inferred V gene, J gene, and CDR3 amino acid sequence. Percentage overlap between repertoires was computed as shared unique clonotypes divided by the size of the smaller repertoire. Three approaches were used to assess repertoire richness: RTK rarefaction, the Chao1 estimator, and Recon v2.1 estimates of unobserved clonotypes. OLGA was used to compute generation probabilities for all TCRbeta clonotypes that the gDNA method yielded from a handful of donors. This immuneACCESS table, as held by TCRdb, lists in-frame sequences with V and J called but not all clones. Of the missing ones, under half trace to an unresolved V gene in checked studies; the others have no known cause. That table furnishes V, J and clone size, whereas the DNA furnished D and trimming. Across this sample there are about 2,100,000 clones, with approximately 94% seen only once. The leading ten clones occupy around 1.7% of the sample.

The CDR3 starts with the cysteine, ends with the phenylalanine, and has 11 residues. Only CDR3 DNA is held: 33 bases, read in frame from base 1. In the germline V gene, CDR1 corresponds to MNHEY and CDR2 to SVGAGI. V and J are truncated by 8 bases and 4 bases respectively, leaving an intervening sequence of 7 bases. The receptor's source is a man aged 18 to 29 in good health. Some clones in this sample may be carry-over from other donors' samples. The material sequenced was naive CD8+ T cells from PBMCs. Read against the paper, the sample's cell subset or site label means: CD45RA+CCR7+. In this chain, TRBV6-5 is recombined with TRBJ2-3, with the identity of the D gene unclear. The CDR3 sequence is CASLWSDTQYF. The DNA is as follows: TGTGCCAGCCTGTGGTCAGATACGCAGTATTTT.